The source of this TCR beta chain is a study of OX40 agonist ivuxolimab in advanced cancers. Study in general: Ivuxolimab, an agonist antibody against OX40 (CD134), was given to patients. Study results and caveats: There was clonal expansion of CD4+ and CD8+ blood T cells by week 6 at 0.1 to 3.0 mg/kg. Partial responders at 0.1-3.0 mg/kg showed near-lowest clonal expansion.

Clones were read by immunoSEQ multiplex PCR, and TCRdb kept only the in-frame ones, dropping some. The table has 100,000 or so clones, 70% to 90% seen once; the top ten hold around 0.16%. Of note for this clone: Its specificity is unknown.

This CDR3 has 16 amino acids. CDR1 is MGHRA, CDR2 YSYEKL, per germline. Trimming cost V 0 bases and J 0 bases, with 10 bases left between them. A history of autoimmune disease or systemic immunosuppression excluded patients. The starting material was CD4+ or CD8+ T cells sorted from blood, obtained in a trial of the OX40 agonist ivuxolimab. The source of this sequence is an adult with an advanced solid tumor such as melanoma, head and neck, liver or kidney cancer. The rearrangement uses TRBV4-1 and TRBJ2-3; D remains unclear. The CDR3 loop reads CASSQDPQASTDTQYF. Written as DNA, the CDR3 is TGCGCCAGCAGCCAAGACCCCCAGGCTAGCACAGATACGCAGTATTTT.